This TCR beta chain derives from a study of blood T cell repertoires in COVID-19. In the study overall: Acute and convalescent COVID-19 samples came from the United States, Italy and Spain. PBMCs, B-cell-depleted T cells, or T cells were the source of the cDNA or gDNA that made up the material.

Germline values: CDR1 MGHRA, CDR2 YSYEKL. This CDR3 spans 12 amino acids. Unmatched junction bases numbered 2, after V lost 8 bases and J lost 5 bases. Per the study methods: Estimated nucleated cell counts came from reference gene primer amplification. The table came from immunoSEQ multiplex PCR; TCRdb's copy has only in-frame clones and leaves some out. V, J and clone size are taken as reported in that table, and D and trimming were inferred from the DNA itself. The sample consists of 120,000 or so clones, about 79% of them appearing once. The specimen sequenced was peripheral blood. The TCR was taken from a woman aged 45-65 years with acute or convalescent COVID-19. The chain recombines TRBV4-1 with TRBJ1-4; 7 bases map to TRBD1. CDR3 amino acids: CASGTVNEKLFF. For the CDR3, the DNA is TGCGCCAGCGGGACAGTAAATGAAAAACTGTTTTTT.